This record covers a single TCR beta chain. Antigen: not known. With 60 Vbeta and 13 Jbeta primers, the PCR was carried out. The table came from immunoSEQ multiplex PCR; TCRdb's copy has only in-frame clones and leaves some out. The data hold about 93,000 clones, with around three quarters observed a single time. This sample was taken from a study of cytomegalovirus exposure and HLA in healthy donors. Study findings and constraints: DRB1 showed the most TCR associations and HLA-C the fewest in a later analysis, as rates varied by HLA locus. In all likelihood, a cluster of highly shared sequence variants was a sequencing artifact. Among CMV-associated TCR beta chains, most appeared HLA-restricted in a later analysis.

This CDR3 is 13 amino acids long. The V and J ends lost 3 bases and 4 bases, in that order; junction bases with no gene match: 0. The germline CDR1 and CDR2 sequences are SGHRS and YFSETQ. The sequenced sample was PBMCs. The clonotype was recovered from a man aged 25 to 40 in good health and CMV-seronegative. V gene TRBV5-1 combines with J gene TRBJ2-2; 7 positions agree with TRBD2. The CDR3: CASSWGGTGELFF. The DNA of the CDR3 is TGCGCCAGCAGCTGGGGGGGCACCGGGGAGCTGTTTTTT. The whole variable domain, filled in from reference TRBV5-1 and TRBJ2-2, reads KAGVTQTPRYLIKTRGQQVTLSCSPISGHRSVSWYQQTPGQGLQFLFEYFSETQRNKGNFPGRFSGRQFSNSRSEMNVSTLELGDSALYLCASSWGGTGELFFGEGSRLTVL.